The rows below give T cell receptor beta chains drawn from one sample of a study of T cell responses to AZD1222 COVID-19 vaccine. Clones were sequenced by immunoSEQ multiplex PCR, and TCRdb holds only the in-frame ones, with some missing. The sample records roughly 180,000 clones, about 90% being singletons. Specimen: peripheral blood, collected 28 days after the second AZD1222 dose. These receptors were taken from an adult who received the AZD1222 COVID-19 vaccine. CDR3s include the opening cysteine and the closing phenylalanine or tryptophan. A D gene is named only where the DNA matches it firmly.

d_call j_call v_call cdr3_nt cdr3_aa
- TRBJ1-6 TRBV19 TGTGCCAGTAGTATACAGGGGTCCCCTAATTCACCCCTCCACTTT CASSIQGSPNSPLHF
- TRBJ1-4 TRBV9 TGTGCCAGCAGCGCGGGGGCAACTAATGAAAAACTGTTTTTT CASSAGATNEKLFF
TRBD1 TRBJ1-1 TRBV28 TGTGCCAGCAGAACAAAACAGGGGGCGAGCAACACTGAAGCTTTCTTT CASRTKQGASNTEAFF
- TRBJ2-2 TRBV3-1/TRBV3-2 TGTGCCAGCAGCCACACATCACAGCAATCCGGGGAGCTGTTTTTT CASSHTSQQSGELFF
- TRBJ1-2 TRBV23-1 TGCGCCAGCAGTCAATCGTCCCCCTTTTACAGGGTCCCTAACTATGGCTACACCTTC CASSQSSPFYRVPNYGYTF
- TRBJ1-6 TRBV7-8 TGTGCCAGCAGCTTAGGTGCGGGCTCTAATTCACCCCTCCACTTT CASSLGAGSNSPLHF
- TRBJ2-2 TRBV23-1 TGCGCCAGCAGTCAATGGGGGGATACGAACACCGGGGAGCTGTTTTTT CASSQWGDTNTGELFF
- TRBJ1-3 TRBV30 TGTGCCTGGAGTGTTTGGCTCCTAGGCGGAAACACCATATATTTT CAWSVWLLGGNTIYF
- TRBJ1-1 TRBV7-3 TGTGCCAGCAGCAGGGGAGGGAGCGCTGAAGCTTTCTTT CASSRGGSAEAFF
- TRBJ1-3 TRBV6-5 TGTGCCAGCGGGGATGGGGGGGGCAGTGGAAACACCATATATTTT CASGDGGGSGNTIYF
- TRBJ2-7 TRBV6-1 TGTGCCAGCAGTGAAGGAGACTTAAGACGGAGATCCTACGAGCAGTACTTC CASSEGDLRRRSYEQYF
- TRBJ2-3 TRBV19 TGTGCCAGTAGTATCCTCATAGGGACCACAGATACGCAGTATTTT CASSILIGTTDTQYF
TRBD2 TRBJ2-5 TRBV24-1 TGTGCCACCAGTGATTCATCTAGCGGGGGGGGCTTGGAGACCCAGTACTTC CATSDSSSGGGLETQYF
- TRBJ1-3 TRBV12-3/TRBV12-4 TGTGCCAGCAGTTTATCGGTCGGAAACACCATATATTTT CASSLSVGNTIYF
- TRBJ1-2 TRBV2 TGTGCCAGCAGTGAAGGGGCCCGGGAGGGCTACACCTTC CASSEGAREGYTF
TRBD2 TRBJ2-1 TRBV9 TGTGCCAGCAGCGTAGAAGTAGCGGGGGGGCGATACAATGAGCAGTTCTTC CASSVEVAGGRYNEQFF
TRBD1 TRBJ1-2 TRBV24-1 TGTGCCACCAGTGATAGGGACAGGGTCGATGGCTACACCTTC CATSDRDRVDGYTF
TRBD2 TRBJ2-5 TRBV18 TGTGCCAGCTATTCCGGGACTAGCGGCGTGGAGACCCAGTACTTC CASYSGTSGVETQYF